This TCR beta chain was recovered during a study of CD8 T cells in ankylosing spondylitis. Study-wide results and limits: Ankylosing spondylitis blood appeared to be characterized by a TCR beta motif of 7 to 9 highly homologous variants. Reportedly, matched ankylosing spondylitis synovial fluid was significantly enriched for disease-linked clones.

With 1 base clipped from V and 1 base from J, the junction kept 3 bases outside the gene matches. CDR3 length equals 15 residues. Germline V lookup: CDR1 ENHRY, CDR2 SYGVKD. Comment on this clonotype: Its specificity is not known.

Generation of TCR beta libraries employed quantitative 5'-RACE incorporating molecular barcodes. TCRdb re-called the 5' RACE reads with MiXCR, one entry per CDR3 protein. Here the sample spans approximately 140,000 distinct CDR3 sequences, 40% to 50% being singletons. The chain uses TRBV10-3 and TRBJ1-1; TRBD1 aligns across 7 bases. Sequencing was performed on synovial fluid, either unsorted or a sorted T cell fraction (not recorded which). The receptor was isolated from a male donor with ankylosing spondylitis. The CDR3 loop is CAISEFRDRNTEAFF. The DNA for the CDR3 is TGTGCCATCAGTGAGTTCCGGGACAGGAACACTGAAGCTTTCTTT.